A selection of T cell receptor beta chains follows, all from one sample in a study of shared clonotypes between healthy human individuals. Profiling relied on immunoSEQ multiplex PCR, and the TCRdb table lists in-frame clones only, not all of them. The data hold about 470,000 clones, with 79% observed a single time. The material sequenced was PBMCs. The receptors were gathered from a woman aged 40-49 years in good health. Some clones in this sample may be carry-over from other donors' samples. CDR3s include the opening cysteine and the closing phenylalanine or tryptophan. A D gene is named only where the DNA matches it firmly. Where a row states a size, it is once, few, many or the class of an expanded clone; other rows omit it.

J gene | V gene | clone size | D gene | CDR3 protein | CDR3 DNA
TRBJ2-1 | TRBV2 | - | TRBD2 | CASSWGSMGLAGVREQFF | TGTGCCAGCTCGTGGGGATCTATGGGGCTAGCGGGAGTACGTGAGCAGTTCTTC
TRBJ2-1 | TRBV11-2 | - | - | CASSLGTRGLNEQFF | TGTGCCAGCAGCTTAGGAACCCGAGGACTCAATGAGCAGTTCTTC
TRBJ2-3 | TRBV10-3 | few | TRBD1 | CAISMGQGPDTQYF | TGTGCCATCAGTATGGGACAGGGGCCAGATACGCAGTATTTT
TRBJ2-5 | TRBV18 | - | - | CASSRGQSGETQYF | TGTGCCAGCTCACGAGGACAGTCGGGGGAGACCCAGTACTTC
TRBJ2-2 | TRBV28 | once | - | CASRPSLASGELFF | TGTGCCAGCAGACCAAGTCTAGCTTCTGGGGAGCTGTTTTTT
TRBJ2-1 | TRBV6-4 | many | TRBD1 | CARGGQGRGPGEQFF | TGTGCCAGGGGGGGACAGGGAAGAGGGCCCGGGGAGCAGTTCTTC
TRBJ2-3 | TRBV19 | - | TRBD2 | CASSISGSSTDTQYF | TGTGCCAGTAGTATCAGCGGGAGCAGCACAGATACGCAGTATTTT
TRBJ2-1 | TRBV30 | - | TRBD2 | CAWTPGLVYNEQFF | TGTGCCTGGACCCCGGGACTAGTATACAATGAGCAGTTCTTC
TRBJ2-3 | TRBV29-1 | - | TRBD2 | CSVYRASGGPDTQYF | TGCAGCGTTTATCGGGCTAGCGGGGGCCCGGATACGCAGTATTTT
TRBJ1-4 | TRBV30 | few | - | CAWGGATNEKLFF | TGTGCCTGGGGGGGAGCAACTAATGAAAAACTGTTTTTT
TRBJ2-7 | TRBV5-4 | - | TRBD1 | CASSPTGTGGQYEQYF | TGTGCCAGCAGCCCTACCGGGACAGGGGGTCAGTACGAGCAGTACTTC
TRBJ2-7 | TRBV9 | - | TRBD1 | CASSVERQGDEQYF | TGTGCCAGCAGCGTCGAGAGACAGGGGGACGAGCAGTACTTC
TRBJ2-7 | TRBV5-6 | - | TRBD1 | CASGTGSASYEQYF | TGTGCCAGCGGGACAGGCTCCGCTTCCTACGAGCAGTACTTC
TRBJ1-1 | TRBV7-9 | few | - | CASSLALKTEAFF | TGTGCCAGCAGCTTAGCGTTGAAGACTGAAGCTTTCTTT
TRBJ2-5 | TRBV11-2 | - | - | CASSLAGGPRGTQYF | TGTGCCAGCAGCTTAGCTGGAGGGCCCAGGGGGACCCAGTACTTC
TRBJ2-6 | TRBV28 | - | TRBD2 | CASRGLAGVSGANVLTF | TGTGCCAGCAGAGGACTAGCGGGAGTATCTGGGGCCAACGTCCTGACTTTC
TRBJ2-3 | TRBV5-1 | few | - | CASSRATGATDTQYF | TGCGCCAGCAGCCGGGCGACAGGCGCCACAGATACGCAGTATTTT
TRBJ1-5 | TRBV28 | - | TRBD1 | CASSAGTGSNQPQHF | TGTGCCAGCAGCGCCGGGACAGGTAGCAATCAGCCCCAGCATTTT
TRBJ1-2 | TRBV7-2 | - | TRBD1 | CASRRDSTNTNYGYTF | TGTGCCAGCAGGCGGGACAGCACCAACACGAACTATGGCTACACCTTC
TRBJ2-7 | TRBV25-1 | - | - | CASGEGGVSYEQYF | TGTGCCAGCGGTGAAGGAGGGGTCTCCTACGAGCAGTACTTC
TRBJ2-7 | TRBV30 | - | - | CAWSVYYEQYF | TGTGCCTGGAGTGTATACTACGAGCAGTACTTC
TRBJ2-7 | TRBV7-2 | - | - | CASRPPGTSRGEQYF | TGTGCCAGCAGACCTCCTGGGACCAGTCGGGGCGAGCAGTACTTC
TRBJ1-5 | TRBV15 | - | - | CATSRDSPSNQPQHF | TGTGCCACCAGCAGGGACTCACCTAGCAATCAGCCCCAGCATTTT
TRBJ1-2 | TRBV28 | - | - | CASSLGDNYGYTF | TGTGCCAGCAGTTTGGGGGATAACTATGGCTACACCTTC